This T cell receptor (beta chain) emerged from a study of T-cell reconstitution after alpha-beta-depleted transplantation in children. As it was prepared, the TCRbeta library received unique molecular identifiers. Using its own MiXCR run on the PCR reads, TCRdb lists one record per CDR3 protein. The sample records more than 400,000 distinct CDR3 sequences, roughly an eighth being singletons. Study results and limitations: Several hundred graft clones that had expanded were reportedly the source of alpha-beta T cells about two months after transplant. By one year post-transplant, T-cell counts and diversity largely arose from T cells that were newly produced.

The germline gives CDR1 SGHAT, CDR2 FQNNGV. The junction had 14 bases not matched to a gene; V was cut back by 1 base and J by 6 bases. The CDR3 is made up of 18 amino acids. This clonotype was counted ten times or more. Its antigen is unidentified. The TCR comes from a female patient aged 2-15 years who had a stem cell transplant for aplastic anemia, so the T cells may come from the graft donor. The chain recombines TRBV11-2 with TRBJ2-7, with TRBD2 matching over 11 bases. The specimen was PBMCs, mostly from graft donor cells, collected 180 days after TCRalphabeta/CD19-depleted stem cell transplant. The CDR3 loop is CASSLVAGPLAGGSEQYF. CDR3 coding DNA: TGTGCCAGCAGCTTAGTAGCGGGCCCTCTAGCGGGAGGTTCCGAGCAGTACTTC. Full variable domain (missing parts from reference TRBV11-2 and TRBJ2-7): EAGVAQSPRYKIIEKRQSVAFWCNPISGHATLYWYQQILGQGPKLLIQFQNNGVVDDSQLPKDRFSAERLKGVDSTLKIQPAKLEDSAVYLCASSLVAGPLAGGSEQYFGPGTRLTVT.